This TCR beta chain was identified in a study of shared clonotypes between healthy human individuals. Regarding the study as a whole: Between a few donors, naive CD4 clonotypes were shared at a level of about 5%.

To note about this clone: Its antigen is still unknown.

When replicate PCRs were run on sorted subsets, they used 200 ng DNA, around 33,000 T cell genomes. Sequencing used immunoSEQ multiplex PCR; TCRdb keeps in-frame clones, though not all of them. The sample yields around 2,000,000 clones, 85% to 95% seen once. V lost 0 bases and J 5 bases, leaving 15 bases between the germline ends. The CDR3 loop spans 15 amino acids. Germline loops: CDR1 SGHNT, CDR2 YYREEE (reference sequence). Each of the donors was a healthy adult who was HIV-negative and had not had a recent acute infection or vaccination. Caucasian adults living in Nashville, Tennessee, provided all samples.

The specimen sequenced was naive CD4+ T cells sorted from blood. The subset here: CD45RA+ positively selected. This clonotype originated in a man between 18 and 29 years old in good health. The genes are TRBV5-4 and TRBJ2-7; tentatively, D is TRBD2 (6 bases). For the CDR3, the DNA is TGTGCCAGCAGCTTGGCCTCTGCGGGGCTCAACGAGCAGTACTTC. Amino acids: CASSLASAGLNEQYF.